This T cell receptor (beta chain) comes out of a study of CD8 T cells in ankylosing spondylitis. Trimming cost V 2 bases and J 6 bases; bases outside gene matches: 10. Germline CDR1 reads SGHRS; CDR2 reads YFSETQ. The CDR3 runs 16 residues. Study results and limitations: Apparently characteristic of ankylosing spondylitis blood was a TCR beta motif (roughly eight highly homologous variants).

To note about this clonotype: The antigen remains undetermined.

Quantitative molecular-barcoded 5'-RACE generated the TCR beta libraries. TCRdb reanalysed the 5' RACE reads using MiXCR and keeps one entry per CDR3 protein. This table has fewer than 350,000 distinct CDR3 sequences, roughly 12% appearing once. The chain uses TRBV5-1 and TRBJ2-2; 7 positions agree with TRBD1. The sequence derives from a female donor with ankylosing spondylitis or in good health (not recorded which). The sequenced material came from blood, either unsorted or a sorted T cell fraction (not recorded which). CDR3 coding DNA: TGCGCCAGCAGCTTAAGAGGGGGCGATGGGGCCGGGGAGCTGTTTTTT. It codes for CASSLRGGDGAGELFF.